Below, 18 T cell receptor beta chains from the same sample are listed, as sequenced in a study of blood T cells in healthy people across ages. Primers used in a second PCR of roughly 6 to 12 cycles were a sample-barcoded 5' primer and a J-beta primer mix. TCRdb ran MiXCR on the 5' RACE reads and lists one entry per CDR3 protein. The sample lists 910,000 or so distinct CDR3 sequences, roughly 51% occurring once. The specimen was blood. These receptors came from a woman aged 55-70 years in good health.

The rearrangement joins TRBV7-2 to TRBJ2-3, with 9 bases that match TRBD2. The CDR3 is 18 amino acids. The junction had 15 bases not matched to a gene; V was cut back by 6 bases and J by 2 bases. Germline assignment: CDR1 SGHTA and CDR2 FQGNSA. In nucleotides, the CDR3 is TGTGCCAGCAGTTCGCCTCCAGGGCGGGGGGGACCCACAGATACGCAGTATTTT. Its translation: CASSSPPGRGGPTDTQYF.

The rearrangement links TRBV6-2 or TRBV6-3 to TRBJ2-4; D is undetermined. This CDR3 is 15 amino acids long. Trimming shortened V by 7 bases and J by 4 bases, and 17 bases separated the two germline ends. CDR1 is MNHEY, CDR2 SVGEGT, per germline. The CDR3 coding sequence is TGTGCCAGCATCCCCAAACCCAGAGAAAAAAACATTCAGTACTTC. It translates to CASIPKPREKNIQYF.

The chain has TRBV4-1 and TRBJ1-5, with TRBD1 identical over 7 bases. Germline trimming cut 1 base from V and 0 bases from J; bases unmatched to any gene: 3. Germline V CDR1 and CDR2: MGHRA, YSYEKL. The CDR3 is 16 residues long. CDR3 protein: CASSQGQGISNQPQHF. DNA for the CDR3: TGCGCCAGCAGCCAAGGACAGGGAATTAGCAATCAGCCCCAGCATTTT.

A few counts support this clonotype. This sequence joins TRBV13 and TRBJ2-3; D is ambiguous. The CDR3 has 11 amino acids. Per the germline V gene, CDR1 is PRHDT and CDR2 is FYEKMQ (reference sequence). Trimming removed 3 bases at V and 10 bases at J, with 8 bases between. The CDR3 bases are TGTGCCAGCAGCTTTGGTGACTCGCAGTATTTT. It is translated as CASSFGDSQYF.

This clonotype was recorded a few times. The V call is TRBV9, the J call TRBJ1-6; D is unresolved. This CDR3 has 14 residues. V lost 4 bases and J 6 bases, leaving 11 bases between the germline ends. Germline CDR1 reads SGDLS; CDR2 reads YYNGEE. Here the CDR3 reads CASSPPGLNSPLHF. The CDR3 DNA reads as TGTGCCAGCAGCCCTCCGGGCCTTAATTCACCCCTCCACTTT.

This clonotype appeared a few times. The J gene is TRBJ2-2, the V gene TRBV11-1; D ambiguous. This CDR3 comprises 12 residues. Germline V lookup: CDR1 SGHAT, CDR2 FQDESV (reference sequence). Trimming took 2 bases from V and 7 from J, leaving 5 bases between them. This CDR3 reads CASSLIVGELFF. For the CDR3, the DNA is TGTGCCAGCAGCTTAATAGTCGGGGAGCTGTTTTTT.

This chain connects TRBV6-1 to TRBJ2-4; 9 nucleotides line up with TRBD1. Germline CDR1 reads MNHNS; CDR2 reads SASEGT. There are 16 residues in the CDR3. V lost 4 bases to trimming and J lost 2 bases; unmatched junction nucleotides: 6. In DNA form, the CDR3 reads TGTGCCAGCAGTGCGGACAGGGGACTCACCAAAAACATTCAGTACTTC. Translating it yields CASSADRGLTKNIQYF.

CDR3 sequence reads: CSARNIAGIFSDTQYF. The CDR3 DNA sequence: TGCAGTGCTAGAAATATAGCGGGAATCTTTTCAGATACGCAGTATTTT. The chain carries TRBV20-1 and TRBJ2-3; TRBD2 aligns across 8 bases. Germline lookup yields CDR1 DFQATT and CDR2 SNEGSKA (reference sequence). CDR3 length: 16 residues. V shed 2 bases and J 4 bases; nucleotides not matched to a gene: 11.

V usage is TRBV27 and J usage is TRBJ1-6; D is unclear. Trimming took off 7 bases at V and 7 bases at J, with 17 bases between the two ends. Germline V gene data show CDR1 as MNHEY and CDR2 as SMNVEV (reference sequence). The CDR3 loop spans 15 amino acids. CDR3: CASTLGLPGNSPLHF. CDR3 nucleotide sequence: TGTGCCAGCACGCTGGGTCTCCCGGGGAATTCACCCCTCCACTTT.

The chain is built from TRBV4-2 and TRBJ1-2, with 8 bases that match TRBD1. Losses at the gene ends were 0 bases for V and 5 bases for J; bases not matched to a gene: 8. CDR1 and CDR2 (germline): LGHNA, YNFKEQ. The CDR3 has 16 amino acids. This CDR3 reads CASSQDRGQGLYGYTF. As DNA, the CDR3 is TGTGCCAGCAGCCAAGATCGAGGACAGGGATTATATGGCTACACCTTC.

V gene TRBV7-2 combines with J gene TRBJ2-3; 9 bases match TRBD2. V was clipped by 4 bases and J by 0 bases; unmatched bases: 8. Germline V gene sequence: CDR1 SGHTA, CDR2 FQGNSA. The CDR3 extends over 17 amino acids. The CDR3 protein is CASSYRTSALSTDTQYF. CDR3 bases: TGTGCCAGCAGCTACAGGACTAGCGCCCTTAGCACAGATACGCAGTATTTT.

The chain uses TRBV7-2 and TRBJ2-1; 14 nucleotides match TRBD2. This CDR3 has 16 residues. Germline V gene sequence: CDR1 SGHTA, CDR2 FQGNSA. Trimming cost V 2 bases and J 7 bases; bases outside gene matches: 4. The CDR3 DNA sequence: TGTGCCAGCAGCTTAAGACTAGCGGGAGGGCCAAATGAGCAGTTCTTC. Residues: CASSLRLAGGPNEQFF.

For the CDR3, the DNA is TGCAGTGCTATAGCGGGAGTAGGAACCTACGAGCAGTACTTC. Translation gives CSAIAGVGTYEQYF. This rearrangement joins TRBV20-1 to TRBJ2-7; 9 bases match TRBD2. Germline V gene sequence: CDR1 DFQATT, CDR2 SNEGSKA (reference sequence). Trimming cost V 4 bases and J 2 bases; bases outside gene matches: 6. The length of the CDR3 is 14 residues.

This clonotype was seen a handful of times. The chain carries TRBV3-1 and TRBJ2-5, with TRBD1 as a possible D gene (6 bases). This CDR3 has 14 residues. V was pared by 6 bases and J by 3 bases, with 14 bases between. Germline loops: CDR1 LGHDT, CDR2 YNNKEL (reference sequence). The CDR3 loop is CASRGFQGKETQYF. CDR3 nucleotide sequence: TGTGCCAGCAGAGGGTTTCAGGGGAAAGAGACCCAGTACTTC.

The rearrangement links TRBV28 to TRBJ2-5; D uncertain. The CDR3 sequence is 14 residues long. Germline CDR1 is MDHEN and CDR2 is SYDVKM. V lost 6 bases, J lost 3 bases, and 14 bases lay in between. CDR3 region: CASSRQATKETQYF. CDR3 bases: TGTGCCAGCAGCCGGCAGGCGACGAAAGAGACCCAGTACTTC.

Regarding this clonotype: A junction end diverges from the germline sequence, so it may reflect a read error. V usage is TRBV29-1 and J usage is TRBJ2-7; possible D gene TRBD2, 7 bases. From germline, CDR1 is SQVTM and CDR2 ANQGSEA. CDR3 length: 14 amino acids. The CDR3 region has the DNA TGCGGCGTTGGAGGGGGGGACATTTACTACGAGCAGTACTTC. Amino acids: CGVGGGDIYYEQYF.

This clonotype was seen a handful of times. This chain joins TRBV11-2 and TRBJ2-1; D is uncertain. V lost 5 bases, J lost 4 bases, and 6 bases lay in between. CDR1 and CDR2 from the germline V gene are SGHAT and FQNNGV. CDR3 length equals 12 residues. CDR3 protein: CASSRAYNEQFF. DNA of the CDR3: TGTGCCAGCAGCCGAGCATACAATGAGCAGTTCTTC.

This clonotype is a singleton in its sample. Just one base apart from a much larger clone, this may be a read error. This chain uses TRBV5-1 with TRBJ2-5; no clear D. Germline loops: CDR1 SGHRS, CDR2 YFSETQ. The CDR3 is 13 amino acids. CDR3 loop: CASCLAADRGQYF. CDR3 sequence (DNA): TGCGCCAGCTGCTTGGCTGCTGATCGTGGGCAGTACTTC.